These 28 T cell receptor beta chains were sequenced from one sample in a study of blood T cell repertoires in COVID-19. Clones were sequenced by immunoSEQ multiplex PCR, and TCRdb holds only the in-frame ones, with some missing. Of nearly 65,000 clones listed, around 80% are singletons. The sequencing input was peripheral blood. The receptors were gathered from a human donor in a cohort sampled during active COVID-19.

DNA of the CDR3: TGTGCCAGCAGCTGGGGACTAGCTGGGGAGCAGTTCTTC. It codes for CASSWGLAGEQFF. The V and J genes are TRBV7-6 and TRBJ2-1; 9 positions match TRBD2. Germline-derived CDR1 and CDR2 are SGHVS and FNYEAQ. CDR3 size: 13 residues. V shed 4 bases and J 10 bases; nucleotides not matched to a gene: 5.

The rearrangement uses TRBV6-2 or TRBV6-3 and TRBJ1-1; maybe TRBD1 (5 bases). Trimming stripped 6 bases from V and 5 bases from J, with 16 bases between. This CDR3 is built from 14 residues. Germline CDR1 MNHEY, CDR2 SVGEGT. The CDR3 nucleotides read TGTGCCAGCAGCCCCGGTGAGGGGAGGACTGAAGCTTTCTTT. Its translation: CASSPGEGRTEAFF.

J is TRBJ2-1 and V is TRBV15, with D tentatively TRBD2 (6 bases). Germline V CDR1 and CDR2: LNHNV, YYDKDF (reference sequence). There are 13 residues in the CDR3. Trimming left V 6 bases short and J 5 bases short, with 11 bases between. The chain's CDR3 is CATSVWRDNEQFF. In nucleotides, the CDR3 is TGTGCCACCAGTGTTTGGAGGGACAATGAGCAGTTCTTC. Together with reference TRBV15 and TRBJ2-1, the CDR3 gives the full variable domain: DAMVIQNPRYQVTQFGKPVTLSCSQTLNHNVMYWYQQKSSQAPKLLFHYYDKDFNNEADTPDNFQSRRPNTSFCFLDIRSPGLGDTAMYLCATSVWRDNEQFFGPGTRLTVL.

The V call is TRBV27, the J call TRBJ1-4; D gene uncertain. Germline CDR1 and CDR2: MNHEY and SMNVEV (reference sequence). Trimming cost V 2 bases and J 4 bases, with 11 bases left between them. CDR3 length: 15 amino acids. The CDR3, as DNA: TGTGCCAGCAGTTTAGCCCCCGGGTTTAATGAAAAACTGTTTTTT. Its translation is CASSLAPGFNEKLFF.

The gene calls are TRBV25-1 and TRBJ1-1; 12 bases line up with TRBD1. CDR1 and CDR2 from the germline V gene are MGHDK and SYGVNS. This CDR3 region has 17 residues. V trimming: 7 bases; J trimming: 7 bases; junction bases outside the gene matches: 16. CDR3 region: CASTNDPGQGARGEAFF. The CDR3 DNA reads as TGTGCCAGCACCAACGACCCGGGACAGGGGGCAAGGGGTGAAGCTTTCTTT.

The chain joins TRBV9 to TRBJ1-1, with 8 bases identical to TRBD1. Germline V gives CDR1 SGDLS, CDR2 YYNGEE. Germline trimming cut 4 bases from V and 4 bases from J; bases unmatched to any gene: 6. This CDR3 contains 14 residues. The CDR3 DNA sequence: TGTGCCAGCAGCATAGGACAGGGACTCACTGAAGCTTTCTTT. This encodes CASSIGQGLTEAFF.

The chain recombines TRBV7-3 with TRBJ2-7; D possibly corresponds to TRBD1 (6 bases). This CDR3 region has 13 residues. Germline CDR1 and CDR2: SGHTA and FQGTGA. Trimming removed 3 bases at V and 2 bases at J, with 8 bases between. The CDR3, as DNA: TGTGCCAGCAGCTTGGGGGACACCTACGAGCAGTACTTC. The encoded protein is CASSLGDTYEQYF.

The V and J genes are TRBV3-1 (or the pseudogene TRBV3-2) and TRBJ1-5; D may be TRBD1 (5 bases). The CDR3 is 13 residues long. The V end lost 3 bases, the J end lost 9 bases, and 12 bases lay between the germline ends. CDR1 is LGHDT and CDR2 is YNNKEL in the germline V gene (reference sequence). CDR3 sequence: CASSQTAQGPQHF. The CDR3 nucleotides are TGTGCCAGCAGCCAGACAGCTCAGGGGCCCCAGCATTTT.

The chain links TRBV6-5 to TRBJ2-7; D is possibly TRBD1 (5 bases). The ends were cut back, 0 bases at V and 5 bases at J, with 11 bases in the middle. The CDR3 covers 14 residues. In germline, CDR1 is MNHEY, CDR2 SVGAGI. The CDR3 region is CASSYSKRGDEQYF. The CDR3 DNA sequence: TGTGCCAGCAGTTACTCGAAAAGGGGCGACGAGCAGTACTTC.

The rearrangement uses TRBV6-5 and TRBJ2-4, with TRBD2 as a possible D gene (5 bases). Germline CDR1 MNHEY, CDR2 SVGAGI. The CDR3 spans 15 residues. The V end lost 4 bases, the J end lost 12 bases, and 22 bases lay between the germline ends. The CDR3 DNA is TGTGCCAGCAGTTCCCCCGGTCCCACACGGGGTTATCAGTACTTC. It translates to CASSSPGPTRGYQYF.

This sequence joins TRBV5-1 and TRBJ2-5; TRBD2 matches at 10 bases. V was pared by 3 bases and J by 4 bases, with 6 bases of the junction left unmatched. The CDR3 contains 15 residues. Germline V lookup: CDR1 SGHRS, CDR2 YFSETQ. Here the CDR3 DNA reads TGCGCCAGCAGCTGGAGCGGGGGGGCACTAGAGACCCAGTACTTC. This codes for CASSWSGGALETQYF.

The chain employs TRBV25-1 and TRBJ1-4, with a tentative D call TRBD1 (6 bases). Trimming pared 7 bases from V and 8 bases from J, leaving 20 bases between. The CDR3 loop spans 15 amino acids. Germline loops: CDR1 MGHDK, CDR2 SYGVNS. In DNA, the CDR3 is TGTGCCAGCACCAAAGGGGGGGCTGTCGGCGAAAAACTGTTTTTT. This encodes CASTKGGAVGEKLFF.

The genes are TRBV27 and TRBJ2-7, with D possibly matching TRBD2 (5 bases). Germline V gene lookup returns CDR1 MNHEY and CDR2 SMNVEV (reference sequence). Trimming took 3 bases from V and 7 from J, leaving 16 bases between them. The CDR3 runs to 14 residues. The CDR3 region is CASSLDRGLGEQYF. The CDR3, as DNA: TGTGCCAGCAGTTTGGACCGGGGATTGGGGGAGCAGTACTTC.

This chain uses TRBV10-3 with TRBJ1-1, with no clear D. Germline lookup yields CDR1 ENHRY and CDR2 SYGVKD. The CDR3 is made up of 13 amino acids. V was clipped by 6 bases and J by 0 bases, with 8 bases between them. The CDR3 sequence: CAIRGGLNTEAFF. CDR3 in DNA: TGTGCCATCAGAGGAGGGTTGAACACTGAAGCTTTCTTT.

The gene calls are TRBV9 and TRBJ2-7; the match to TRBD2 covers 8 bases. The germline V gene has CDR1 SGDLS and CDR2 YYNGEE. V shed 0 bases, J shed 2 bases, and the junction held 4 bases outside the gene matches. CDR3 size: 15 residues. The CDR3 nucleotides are TGTGCCAGCAGCGTAGGGGGCGGGGGGACCTACGAGCAGTACTTC. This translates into CASSVGGGGTYEQYF.

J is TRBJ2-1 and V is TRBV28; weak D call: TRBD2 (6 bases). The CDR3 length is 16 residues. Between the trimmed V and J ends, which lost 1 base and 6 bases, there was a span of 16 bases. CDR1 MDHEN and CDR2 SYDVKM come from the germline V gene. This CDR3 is CASSLSAGLEVNEQFF. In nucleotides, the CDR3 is TGTGCCAGCAGTTTATCAGCGGGCTTGGAAGTCAATGAGCAGTTCTTC.

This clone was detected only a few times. This CDR3 is CASSPGTGTYEQYF. CDR3 DNA sequence: TGTGCCAGTAGCCCCGGGACAGGTACCTACGAGCAGTACTTC. The gene calls are TRBV19 and TRBJ2-7, with 8 bases fitting TRBD1. Germline trimming cut 6 bases from V and 2 bases from J; bases unmatched to any gene: 6. The germline V gene has CDR1 LNHDA and CDR2 SQIVND (reference sequence). The CDR3 is made up of 14 amino acids.

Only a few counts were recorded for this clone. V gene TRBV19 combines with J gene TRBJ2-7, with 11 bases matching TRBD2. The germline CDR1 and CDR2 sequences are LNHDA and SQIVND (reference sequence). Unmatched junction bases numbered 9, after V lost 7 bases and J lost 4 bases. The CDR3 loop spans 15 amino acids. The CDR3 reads CASKRVGTSGYEQYF. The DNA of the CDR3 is TGTGCCAGTAAGAGAGTGGGGACTAGCGGATACGAGCAGTACTTC.

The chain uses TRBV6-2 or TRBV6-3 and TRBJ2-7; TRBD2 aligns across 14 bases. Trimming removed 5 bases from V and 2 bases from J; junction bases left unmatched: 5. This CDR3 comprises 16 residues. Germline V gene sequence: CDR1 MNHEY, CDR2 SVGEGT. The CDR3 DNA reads TGTGCCAGCAGTCGGACTAGCGGGGGGACCACCTACGAGCAGTACTTC. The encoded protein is CASSRTSGGTTYEQYF.

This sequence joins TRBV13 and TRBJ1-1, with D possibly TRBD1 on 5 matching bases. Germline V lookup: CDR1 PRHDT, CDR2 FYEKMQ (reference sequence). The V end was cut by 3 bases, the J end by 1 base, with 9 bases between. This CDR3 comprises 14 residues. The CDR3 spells CASSFKGANTEAFF. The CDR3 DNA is TGTGCCAGCAGCTTTAAAGGGGCGAACACTGAAGCTTTCTTT.

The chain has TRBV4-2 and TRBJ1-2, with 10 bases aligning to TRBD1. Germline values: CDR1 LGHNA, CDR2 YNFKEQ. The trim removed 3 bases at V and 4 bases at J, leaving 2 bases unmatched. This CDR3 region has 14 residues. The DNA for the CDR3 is TGTGCCAGCAGCCAGGGGGACAGGGGCTATGGCTACACCTTC. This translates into CASSQGDRGYGYTF.

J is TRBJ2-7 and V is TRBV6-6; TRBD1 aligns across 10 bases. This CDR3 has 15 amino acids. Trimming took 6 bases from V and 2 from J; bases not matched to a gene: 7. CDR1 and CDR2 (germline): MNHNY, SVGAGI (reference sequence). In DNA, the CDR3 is TGTGCCAGCAGCTCCCTGGGACAGGGGACCTACGAGCAGTACTTC. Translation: CASSSLGQGTYEQYF.

For the CDR3, the DNA is TGCGCCAGCACCCAGGGAATAGCGGTAGACAATGAGCAGTTCTTC. It translates to CASTQGIAVDNEQFF. The V and J genes are TRBV4-1 and TRBJ2-1; a possible D gene is TRBD2 (6 bases). V was shortened by 7 bases and J by 5 bases, with 18 bases between the two germline ends. Germline-derived CDR1 and CDR2 are MGHRA and YSYEKL. The CDR3 contains 15 residues.

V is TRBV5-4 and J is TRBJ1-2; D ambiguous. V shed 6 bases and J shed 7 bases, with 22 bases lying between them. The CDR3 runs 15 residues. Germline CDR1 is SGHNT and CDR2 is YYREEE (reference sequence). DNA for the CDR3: TGTGCCAGCACTTGGGAGGGTGCCAGACCCAGTGGCTACACCTTC. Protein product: CASTWEGARPSGYTF.

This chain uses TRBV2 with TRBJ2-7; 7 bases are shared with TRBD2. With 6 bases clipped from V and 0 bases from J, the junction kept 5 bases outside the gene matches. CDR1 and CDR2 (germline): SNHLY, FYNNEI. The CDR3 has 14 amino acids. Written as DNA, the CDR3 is TGTGCCAGCAGGACACGGGAGGCCTCCTACGAGCAGTACTTC. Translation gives CASRTREASYEQYF.

CDR3 loop: CASSPGGWGGTDTQYF. CDR3 nucleotides: TGCGCCAGCAGCCCGGGGGGCTGGGGGGGCACAGATACGCAGTATTTT. The chain joins TRBV4-3 to TRBJ2-3, with D possibly TRBD2 on 7 matching bases. CDR3 length: 16 amino acids. The germline V and J ends were trimmed by 4 bases and 1 base, with 15 bases remaining between them. The germline CDR1 and CDR2 sequences are LGHNA and YSLEER.

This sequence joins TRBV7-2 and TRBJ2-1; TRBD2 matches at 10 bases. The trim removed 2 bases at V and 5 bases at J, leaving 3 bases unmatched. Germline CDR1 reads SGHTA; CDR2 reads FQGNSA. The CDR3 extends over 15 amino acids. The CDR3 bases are TGTGCCAGCAGCTTAACTAGCGGGAAAAACAATGAGCAGTTCTTC. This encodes CASSLTSGKNNEQFF.

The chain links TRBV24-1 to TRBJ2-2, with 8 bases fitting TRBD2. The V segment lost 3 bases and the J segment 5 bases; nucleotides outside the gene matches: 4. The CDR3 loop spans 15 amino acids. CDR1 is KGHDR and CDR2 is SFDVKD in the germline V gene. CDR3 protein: CATSDPGTRTGELFF. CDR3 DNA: TGTGCCACCAGTGATCCCGGGACTAGAACCGGGGAGCTGTTTTTT.